This T cell receptor beta chain was sequenced for a study of shared clonotypes between healthy human individuals. Study-wide findings and caveats: Measured sharing among donors was expected to vary with sequencing depth.

Sequencing used immunoSEQ multiplex PCR; TCRdb keeps in-frame clones, though not all of them. The top ten hold around 1.5% of the sample, which has about 980,000 clones, over 75% seen once. As concerns this clone: Its antigen remains unknown.

Each donor was a Caucasian adult residing in Nashville, Tennessee. The material sequenced was memory CD4+ T cells sorted from blood. Subset denoted: CD45RA-negative fraction. The sequence derives from a man aged 18 to 35 in good health.

The CDR3 DNA reads as TGTGCCAGCAGCGACCGGGACAGCTACGAGCAGTACTTC. Translation: CASSDRDSYEQYF. This rearrangement joins TRBV7-9 to TRBJ2-7; 7 bases are a match to TRBD1. The CDR3 consists of 13 residues. The germline gives CDR1 SEHNR, CDR2 FQNEAQ (reference sequence). Unmatched junction bases numbered 4, after V lost 5 bases and J lost 3 bases.